This TCR delta chain was retrieved from a study of gamma-delta chains in newborns, infants, children. Turning to the study itself: Microbial exposure reportedly drives polyclonal innate γδ T cell expansion after birth.

TCRdb ran CATT on the reads. The sample lists roughly 5,000 delta-chain clones, approximately 3.6% occurring once. In this sample, this clone turned up a few times. A much larger clonotype is one base distant, so this may be a read error. Distinct nucleotide sequences in the sample also encode this CDR3. The CDR3 spans 16 residues. J was trimmed by 3 bases and V by 0 bases; bases with no gene match: 7. Germline CDR1 is TSWWSYY and CDR2 is QGS. The chain couples TRDV1 to TRDJ1; 7 nucleotides line up with TRDD3. The sequence came from a child who was a newborn, infant or young child, either healthy, febrile or measles-vaccinated (not recorded which). The source material was blood. The CDR3 coding sequence is TGTGCTCTTGGGGAACTCGGCCGTGGGATACCCGATAAACTCATCTTT. Its translation is CALGELGRGIPDKLIF.